A selection of T cell receptor beta chains follows, all from one sample in a study of blood T cell repertoires in COVID-19. The assay was immunoSEQ multiplex PCR, and TCRdb's table has in-frame clones only and misses some. The data show approximately 300,000 clones, 75% to 90% seen once. What was sequenced was peripheral blood. The receptors shown here come from a woman aged 45-65 years with COVID-19, enrolled during active disease. Both conserved end residues are part of each CDR3. The order of the fields is clone size, V gene, D gene, J gene, CDR3 protein, CDR3 DNA. The D gene is left open where the match is weak. Expanded clones get a size class; other rows say once, few or many, or leave the size out.

abundance: .
v_gene: TRBV5-1
d_gene: .
j_gene: TRBJ2-3
CDR3aa: CASSTYTDTQYF
CDR3nt: TGCGCCAGCAGCACATACACAGATACGCAGTATTTT

abundance: .
v_gene: TRBV30
d_gene: .
j_gene: TRBJ2-7
CDR3aa: CAWSSPYEQYF
CDR3nt: TGTGCCTGGAGCTCCCCCTACGAGCAGTACTTC

abundance: .
v_gene: TRBV30
d_gene: .
j_gene: TRBJ2-7
CDR3aa: CAWSSFAYEQYF
CDR3nt: TGTGCCTGGAGCTCTTTTGCCTACGAGCAGTACTTC

abundance: .
v_gene: TRBV2
d_gene: TRBD1
j_gene: TRBJ2-2
CDR3aa: CASERQGYGELFF
CDR3nt: TGTGCCAGTGAAAGACAGGGGTACGGGGAGCTGTTTTTT

abundance: .
v_gene: TRBV9
d_gene: .
j_gene: TRBJ1-1
CDR3aa: CASSAVGAMNTEAFF
CDR3nt: TGTGCCAGCAGCGCGGTCGGAGCAATGAACACTGAAGCTTTCTTT

abundance: .
v_gene: TRBV18
d_gene: TRBD2
j_gene: TRBJ2-1
CDR3aa: CASSLGSGLSYNEQFF
CDR3nt: TGTGCCAGCTCACTCGGGTCGGGACTATCTTACAATGAGCAGTTCTTC

abundance: .
v_gene: TRBV29-1
d_gene: .
j_gene: TRBJ2-3
CDR3aa: CSVDSQDSTDTQYF
CDR3nt: TGCAGCGTTGATTCCCAGGATAGCACAGATACGCAGTATTTT

abundance: many
v_gene: TRBV18
d_gene: .
j_gene: TRBJ2-7
CDR3aa: CASSPGIGGVGEQYF
CDR3nt: TGTGCCAGCTCACCGGGCATAGGGGGAGTGGGAGAGCAGTACTTC

abundance: .
v_gene: TRBV11-2
d_gene: TRBD2
j_gene: TRBJ2-1
CDR3aa: CASSLVLAGGPHEQFF
CDR3nt: TGTGCCAGCAGCTTAGTCCTAGCGGGAGGGCCCCATGAGCAGTTCTTC

abundance: .
v_gene: TRBV28
d_gene: .
j_gene: TRBJ1-1
CDR3aa: CASIRGAVYPLNTEAFF
CDR3nt: TGTGCCAGCATTCGGGGGGCGGTTTACCCATTGAACACTGAAGCTTTCTTT

abundance: .
v_gene: TRBV7-2
d_gene: .
j_gene: TRBJ2-5
CDR3aa: CASSPRIGRDTQYF
CDR3nt: TGTGCCAGCAGCCCCCGAATTGGCCGGGATACCCAGTACTTC

abundance: .
v_gene: TRBV7-2
d_gene: TRBD1
j_gene: TRBJ2-2
CDR3aa: CASSPTGTGVTGELFF
CDR3nt: TGTGCCAGCAGCCCAACCGGGACAGGGGTCACCGGGGAGCTGTTTTTT

abundance: .
v_gene: TRBV6-5
d_gene: TRBD1
j_gene: TRBJ2-7
CDR3aa: CASSYTRTGGAYEQYF
CDR3nt: TGTGCCAGCAGTTATACTCGTACAGGGGGCGCCTACGAGCAGTACTTC

abundance: .
v_gene: TRBV6-2/TRBV6-3
d_gene: TRBD2
j_gene: TRBJ2-1
CDR3aa: CASSSYQRELWNEQFF
CDR3nt: TGTGCCAGCAGTTCTTATCAGCGGGAGTTATGGAATGAGCAGTTCTTC

abundance: once
v_gene: TRBV7-6
d_gene: TRBD1
j_gene: TRBJ2-1
CDR3aa: CASSSQYRDRGIRVGNEQFF
CDR3nt: TGTGCCAGCAGCTCCCAGTACCGGGACAGGGGGATTCGTGTGGGCAATGAGCAGTTCTTC

abundance: .
v_gene: TRBV4-1
d_gene: .
j_gene: TRBJ2-7
CDR3aa: CASSRDPRDSDEQYF
CDR3nt: TGCGCCAGCAGCCGAGACCCCAGGGATTCGGACGAGCAGTACTTC

abundance: .
v_gene: TRBV6-5
d_gene: .
j_gene: TRBJ1-3
CDR3aa: CASSYDWRNTIYF
CDR3nt: TGTGCCAGCAGTTACGACTGGCGAAACACCATATATTTT

abundance: once
v_gene: TRBV4-2
d_gene: .
j_gene: TRBJ2-7
CDR3aa: CASSQGWLGGATYEQYF
CDR3nt: TGTGCCAGCAGCCAAGGGTGGCTAGGGGGGGCAACCTACGAGCAGTACTTC

abundance: once
v_gene: TRBV7-6
d_gene: .
j_gene: TRBJ2-7
CDR3aa: CASSLGGVGASYEQYF
CDR3nt: TGTGCCAGCAGCTTAGGGGGTGTAGGGGCGTCCTACGAGCAGTACTTC

abundance: .
v_gene: TRBV11-3
d_gene: .
j_gene: TRBJ1-1
CDR3aa: CASSLGGSAEAFF
CDR3nt: TGTGCCAGCAGCTTAGGAGGCAGCGCTGAAGCTTTCTTT

abundance: .
v_gene: TRBV18
d_gene: TRBD1
j_gene: TRBJ1-3
CDR3aa: CASSLKDRNSGNTIYF
CDR3nt: TGTGCCAGCTCACTTAAGGACAGGAACTCTGGAAACACCATATATTTT

abundance: .
v_gene: TRBV10-3
d_gene: .
j_gene: TRBJ1-6
CDR3aa: CAISALGTLNSPLHF
CDR3nt: TGTGCCATCAGTGCTTTAGGGACTCTTAATTCACCCCTCCACTTT

abundance: .
v_gene: TRBV9
d_gene: TRBD2
j_gene: TRBJ2-1
CDR3aa: CASSASGSSYNEQFF
CDR3nt: TGTGCCAGCAGCGCAAGCGGGAGTTCCTACAATGAGCAGTTCTTC

abundance: .
v_gene: TRBV5-1
d_gene: TRBD2
j_gene: TRBJ2-1
CDR3aa: CASSFPSGTANNEQFF
CDR3nt: TGCGCCAGCAGCTTTCCTAGCGGGACCGCTAACAATGAGCAGTTCTTC

abundance: .
v_gene: TRBV7-2
d_gene: .
j_gene: TRBJ2-1
CDR3aa: CASSFRLVSYNEQFF
CDR3nt: TGTGCCAGCAGCTTCCGACTAGTTTCCTACAATGAGCAGTTCTTC

abundance: .
v_gene: TRBV2
d_gene: .
j_gene: TRBJ1-2
CDR3aa: CASSAIQGIQDYGYTF
CDR3nt: TGTGCCAGCAGCGCCATTCAGGGGATACAGGACTATGGCTACACCTTC

abundance: .
v_gene: TRBV30
d_gene: .
j_gene: TRBJ2-7
CDR3aa: CAWSGHRVGEQYF
CDR3nt: TGTGCCTGGAGTGGCCATCGGGTCGGCGAGCAGTACTTC

abundance: .
v_gene: TRBV30
d_gene: .
j_gene: TRBJ2-5
CDR3aa: CAYLFRDSIYQETQYF
CDR3nt: TGTGCCTACTTGTTCCGGGACTCGATATACCAAGAGACCCAGTACTTC

abundance: .
v_gene: TRBV27
d_gene: .
j_gene: TRBJ1-1
CDR3aa: CASSAQPGISRAFF
CDR3nt: TGTGCCAGCAGTGCCCAGCCGGGGATATCACGGGCTTTCTTT

abundance: .
v_gene: TRBV7-8
d_gene: TRBD1
j_gene: TRBJ1-2
CDR3aa: CASSLIRDRRADNYGYTF
CDR3nt: TGTGCCAGCAGCTTAATAAGGGACAGAAGGGCGGATAACTATGGCTACACCTTC

abundance: .
v_gene: TRBV30
d_gene: .
j_gene: TRBJ1-1
CDR3aa: CAWIQATEAFF
CDR3nt: TGTGCCTGGATCCAAGCGACCGAAGCTTTCTTT

abundance: .
v_gene: TRBV11-2
d_gene: TRBD2
j_gene: TRBJ2-3
CDR3aa: CASSPGGFTDTQYF
CDR3nt: TGTGCCAGCAGCCCGGGAGGGTTCACAGATACGCAGTATTTT

abundance: .
v_gene: TRBV11-2
d_gene: TRBD1
j_gene: TRBJ2-5
CDR3aa: CASSFNRGVGETQYF
CDR3nt: TGTGCCAGCAGCTTCAACAGGGGTGTGGGAGAGACCCAGTACTTC

abundance: .
v_gene: TRBV6-2/TRBV6-3
d_gene: TRBD1
j_gene: TRBJ1-5
CDR3aa: CASSYSLRGLGNQPQHF
CDR3nt: TGTGCCAGCAGTTACTCGCTAAGGGGGCTCGGCAATCAGCCCCAGCATTTT

abundance: .
v_gene: TRBV6-5
d_gene: TRBD2
j_gene: TRBJ2-7
CDR3aa: CATLRREYEQYF
CDR3nt: TGTGCCACCCTTCGGCGGGAGTACGAGCAGTACTTC

abundance: .
v_gene: TRBV18
d_gene: .
j_gene: TRBJ1-6
CDR3aa: CASSPDSLSPLHF
CDR3nt: TGTGCCAGCTCACCGGACAGCCTTTCACCCCTCCACTTT

abundance: .
v_gene: TRBV5-6
d_gene: TRBD2
j_gene: TRBJ2-5
CDR3aa: CASSDSGRAGETQYF
CDR3nt: TGTGCCAGCAGCGACAGCGGGAGGGCTGGTGAGACCCAGTACTTC

abundance: .
v_gene: TRBV7-8
d_gene: TRBD1
j_gene: TRBJ2-7
CDR3aa: CASSSRDRAYEQYF
CDR3nt: TGTGCCAGCAGCTCGCGGGACAGGGCCTACGAGCAGTACTTC

abundance: .
v_gene: TRBV5-3
d_gene: TRBD1
j_gene: TRBJ1-1
CDR3aa: CARSTTVVPADRGYPTEAFF
CDR3nt: TGTGCCAGAAGCACTACTGTCGTTCCGGCGGACAGGGGGTACCCCACTGAAGCTTTCTTT

abundance: .
v_gene: TRBV5-1
d_gene: TRBD1
j_gene: TRBJ2-7
CDR3aa: CASRRQGPYEQYF
CDR3nt: TGCGCCAGCAGGAGACAGGGCCCCTACGAGCAGTACTTC

abundance: .
v_gene: TRBV7-2
d_gene: .
j_gene: TRBJ2-4
CDR3aa: CASSLVDNIQYF
CDR3nt: TGTGCCAGCAGCTTAGTAGATAACATTCAGTACTTC

abundance: .
v_gene: TRBV30
d_gene: TRBD2
j_gene: TRBJ2-1
CDR3aa: CAWNGLAGSYNEQFF
CDR3nt: TGTGCCTGGAACGGACTAGCGGGAAGCTACAATGAGCAGTTCTTC

abundance: .
v_gene: TRBV5-1
d_gene: .
j_gene: TRBJ1-1
CDR3aa: CASSFQGNTEAFF
CDR3nt: TGCGCCAGCAGTTTCCAGGGGAACACTGAAGCTTTCTTT

abundance: .
v_gene: TRBV7-2
d_gene: TRBD2
j_gene: TRBJ2-5
CDR3aa: CASSLETRGGQTQYF
CDR3nt: TGTGCCAGCAGCTTAGAAACCCGCGGGGGGCAGACCCAGTACTTC

abundance: .
v_gene: TRBV7-3
d_gene: .
j_gene: TRBJ1-1
CDR3aa: CASSLWAGRTEAFF
CDR3nt: TGTGCCAGCAGCTTATGGGCAGGGCGCACTGAAGCTTTCTTT

abundance: .
v_gene: TRBV6-5
d_gene: .
j_gene: TRBJ1-1
CDR3aa: CASSYGLTVNTEAFF
CDR3nt: TGTGCCAGCAGTTACGGACTGACGGTGAACACTGAAGCTTTCTTT

abundance: .
v_gene: TRBV29-1
d_gene: TRBD2
j_gene: TRBJ2-1
CDR3aa: CSALGLAGALYNEQFF
CDR3nt: TGCAGCGCCCTTGGACTAGCGGGAGCTCTCTACAATGAGCAGTTCTTC

abundance: few
v_gene: TRBV11-2
d_gene: TRBD1
j_gene: TRBJ2-1
CDR3aa: CASSTLGQGSDEQFF
CDR3nt: TGTGCCAGCAGCACCCTCGGACAGGGTTCAGATGAGCAGTTCTTC

abundance: .
v_gene: TRBV6-6
d_gene: TRBD2
j_gene: TRBJ2-2
CDR3aa: CASSPEGLAGVGGELFF
CDR3nt: TGTGCCAGCAGTCCTGAGGGACTAGCGGGAGTCGGCGGGGAGCTGTTTTTT

abundance: .
v_gene: TRBV9
d_gene: TRBD2
j_gene: TRBJ2-1
CDR3aa: CASSVEGRTSGSNEQFF
CDR3nt: TGTGCCAGCAGCGTAGAGGGGAGGACTAGCGGGAGTAATGAGCAGTTCTTC

abundance: .
v_gene: TRBV15
d_gene: TRBD2
j_gene: TRBJ2-5
CDR3aa: CATSRKDRRGAQETQYF
CDR3nt: TGTGCCACCAGCAGAAAAGATAGGCGGGGGGCCCAAGAGACCCAGTACTTC

abundance: .
v_gene: TRBV11-2
d_gene: .
j_gene: TRBJ2-2
CDR3aa: CASSLGGQLFF
CDR3nt: TGTGCCAGCAGCTTAGGAGGGCAGCTGTTTTTT

abundance: .
v_gene: TRBV7-2
d_gene: .
j_gene: TRBJ2-3
CDR3aa: CASSLVGPGKDTQYF
CDR3nt: TGTGCCAGCAGCTTAGTGGGTCCGGGAAAAGATACGCAGTATTTT